The rows below give T cell receptor beta chains drawn from one sample of a study of control samples from healthy donors and cancer patients. The protocol was immunoSEQ multiplex PCR, while the TCRdb copy is restricted to in-frame clones and leaves out a portion. This sample has 100,000 or so clones, with roughly 92% found just once. The sample comprised blood. The receptors here all came from a young woman in good health. Each CDR3 is given with its conserved first and last residue. Each record gives: V gene, D gene, J gene, clone size, CDR3 protein, CDR3 DNA. D genes are given only for firm matches. Where a row states a size, it is once, few, many or the class of an expanded clone; other rows omit it.

v_gene: TRBV10-3
d_gene: .
j_gene: TRBJ2-3
abundance: .
CDR3aa: CAISESQRGTDTQYF
CDR3nt: TGTGCCATCAGTGAGTCCCAGCGGGGCACAGATACGCAGTATTTT

v_gene: TRBV4-1
d_gene: TRBD2
j_gene: TRBJ2-2
abundance: .
CDR3aa: CASSQDPGLALTGELFF
CDR3nt: TGCGCCAGCAGCCAGGACCCGGGACTAGCGTTGACCGGGGAGCTGTTTTTT

v_gene: TRBV5-1
d_gene: .
j_gene: TRBJ2-7
abundance: once
CDR3aa: CASRNQGLDEQYF
CDR3nt: TGCGCCAGCAGGAACCAGGGGCTTGACGAGCAGTACTTC

v_gene: TRBV14
d_gene: .
j_gene: TRBJ2-1
abundance: .
CDR3aa: CASSPYYPNEQFF
CDR3nt: TGTGCCAGCAGCCCGTACTATCCCAATGAGCAGTTCTTC

v_gene: TRBV24-1
d_gene: TRBD1
j_gene: TRBJ1-4
abundance: .
CDR3aa: CATSDTGTERRIGGEKLFF
CDR3nt: TGTGCCACCAGTGACACCGGGACAGAGAGGCGTATAGGGGGTGAAAAACTGTTTTTT

v_gene: TRBV3-1/TRBV3-2
d_gene: .
j_gene: TRBJ2-1
abundance: .
CDR3aa: CASSPTLVYNEQFF
CDR3nt: TGTGCCAGCAGCCCCACCCTCGTCTACAATGAGCAGTTCTTC

v_gene: TRBV11-3
d_gene: .
j_gene: TRBJ2-2
abundance: .
CDR3aa: CASRTGTGELFF
CDR3nt: TGTGCCAGCAGAACAGGGACCGGGGAGCTGTTTTTT

v_gene: TRBV7-3
d_gene: TRBD1
j_gene: TRBJ1-2
abundance: .
CDR3aa: CASSLGTDAYGYTF
CDR3nt: TGTGCCAGCAGCCTCGGGACAGACGCCTATGGCTACACCTTC

v_gene: TRBV29-1
d_gene: TRBD1
j_gene: TRBJ2-4
abundance: .
CDR3aa: CSIRWDRSLAKNIQYF
CDR3nt: TGCAGCATCAGATGGGACAGGAGCCTAGCCAAAAACATTCAGTACTTC

v_gene: TRBV5-1
d_gene: TRBD2
j_gene: TRBJ2-2
abundance: .
CDR3aa: CASSRPGTGGTVGELFF
CDR3nt: TGCGCCAGCAGCCGCCCGGGGACGGGGGGTACGGTCGGGGAGCTGTTTTTT

v_gene: TRBV28
d_gene: .
j_gene: TRBJ1-2
abundance: .
CDR3aa: CASSFGQYYGYTF
CDR3nt: TGTGCCAGCAGTTTCGGACAGTACTATGGCTACACCTTC

v_gene: TRBV14
d_gene: .
j_gene: TRBJ1-1
abundance: .
CDR3aa: CASSQAGNTEAFF
CDR3nt: TGTGCCAGCAGCCAAGCTGGGAACACTGAAGCTTTCTTT

v_gene: TRBV6-4
d_gene: .
j_gene: TRBJ1-4
abundance: once
CDR3aa: CASKEYVTDEKLFF
CDR3nt: TGTGCCAGCAAGGAATATGTGACGGATGAAAAACTGTTTTTT

v_gene: TRBV27
d_gene: .
j_gene: TRBJ2-3
abundance: .
CDR3aa: CASSQTDTQYF
CDR3nt: TGTGCCAGCAGTCAAACAGATACGCAGTATTTT

v_gene: TRBV6-1
d_gene: .
j_gene: TRBJ1-2
abundance: few
CDR3aa: CASSEYGYTF
CDR3nt: TGTGCCAGCAGTGAATATGGCTACACCTTC

v_gene: TRBV5-1
d_gene: TRBD1
j_gene: TRBJ2-1
abundance: .
CDR3aa: CASSSGTDNEQFF
CDR3nt: TGCGCCAGCAGCTCCGGGACAGACAATGAGCAGTTCTTC

v_gene: TRBV7-6
d_gene: .
j_gene: TRBJ2-1
abundance: .
CDR3aa: CASSLVGLSSYNEQFF
CDR3nt: TGTGCCAGCAGCTTAGTGGGCCTTAGCTCCTACAATGAGCAGTTCTTC

v_gene: TRBV14
d_gene: .
j_gene: TRBJ2-7
abundance: .
CDR3aa: CASRPTGRYEQYF
CDR3nt: TGTGCCAGCAGACCCACAGGGCGCTACGAGCAGTACTTC

v_gene: TRBV18
d_gene: TRBD1
j_gene: TRBJ1-6
abundance: once
CDR3aa: CASSPATGIVSPLHF
CDR3nt: TGTGCCAGCTCACCGGCGACAGGGATCGTGTCACCCCTCCACTTT

v_gene: TRBV18
d_gene: TRBD1
j_gene: TRBJ1-1
abundance: .
CDR3aa: CASSPGRQGRGNTEAFF
CDR3nt: TGTGCCAGCTCACCGGGAAGACAGGGAAGGGGGAACACTGAAGCTTTCTTT

v_gene: TRBV15
d_gene: .
j_gene: TRBJ2-1
abundance: .
CDR3aa: CATSRDSGTSRGSYNEQFF
CDR3nt: TGTGCCACCAGCAGAGACTCCGGGACTTCCCGGGGCTCCTACAATGAGCAGTTCTTC

v_gene: TRBV14
d_gene: TRBD1
j_gene: TRBJ2-2
abundance: .
CDR3aa: CASSPGQGFTGELFF
CDR3nt: TGTGCCAGCAGCCCCGGACAGGGGTTCACCGGGGAGCTGTTTTTT

v_gene: TRBV28
d_gene: TRBD1
j_gene: TRBJ1-2
abundance: .
CDR3aa: CASRSRDRGSGGYTF
CDR3nt: TGTGCCAGCAGGTCCCGGGACAGGGGTTCTGGGGGCTACACCTTC

v_gene: TRBV2
d_gene: TRBD1
j_gene: TRBJ2-2
abundance: .
CDR3aa: CASTDGTGINTGELFF
CDR3nt: TGTGCCAGCACAGACGGGACAGGGATCAACACCGGGGAGCTGTTTTTT

v_gene: TRBV7-2
d_gene: .
j_gene: TRBJ2-6
abundance: .
CDR3aa: CASSFFRASGANVLTF
CDR3nt: TGTGCCAGCAGCTTCTTCAGGGCCTCTGGGGCCAACGTCCTGACTTTC

v_gene: TRBV4-1
d_gene: .
j_gene: TRBJ2-7
abundance: .
CDR3aa: CASSQEATYEQYF
CDR3nt: TGCGCCAGCAGCCAAGAGGCTACCTACGAGCAGTACTTC

v_gene: TRBV4-2
d_gene: TRBD2
j_gene: TRBJ2-3
abundance: .
CDR3aa: CASSRTRASGESTDTQYF
CDR3nt: TGTGCCAGCAGCCGCACGCGGGCTAGCGGAGAAAGCACAGATACGCAGTATTTT

v_gene: TRBV10-1
d_gene: TRBD1
j_gene: TRBJ1-3
abundance: few
CDR3aa: CASSRHRGNSGNTIYF
CDR3nt: TGCGCCAGCAGTCGCCACAGGGGTAACTCTGGAAACACCATATATTTT

v_gene: TRBV5-5
d_gene: TRBD1
j_gene: TRBJ1-4
abundance: .
CDR3aa: CASSFSGTGNEKLFF
CDR3nt: TGTGCCAGCAGCTTCTCCGGGACAGGGAATGAAAAACTGTTTTTT

v_gene: TRBV6-2/TRBV6-3
d_gene: TRBD2
j_gene: TRBJ2-7
abundance: few
CDR3aa: CASSFLAGYGEQYF
CDR3nt: TGTGCCAGCAGTTTCCTAGCGGGGTATGGGGAGCAGTACTTC

v_gene: TRBV7-2
d_gene: TRBD1
j_gene: TRBJ1-5
abundance: .
CDR3aa: CASSLPAGQGARSNQPQHF
CDR3nt: TGTGCCAGCAGCTTACCGGCGGGACAGGGGGCAAGGAGCAATCAGCCCCAGCATTTT

v_gene: TRBV7-9
d_gene: TRBD1
j_gene: TRBJ1-1
abundance: .
CDR3aa: CASTLAAGGENTEAFF
CDR3nt: TGTGCCAGCACCTTGGCGGCAGGGGGGGAGAACACTGAAGCTTTCTTT

v_gene: TRBV29-1
d_gene: .
j_gene: TRBJ1-1
abundance: .
CDR3aa: CSVVKLDEAFF
CDR3nt: TGCAGCGTTGTAAAGCTAGATGAAGCTTTCTTT

v_gene: TRBV13
d_gene: TRBD1
j_gene: TRBJ1-2
abundance: .
CDR3aa: CASSLVRGSYYGYTF
CDR3nt: TGTGCCAGCAGCTTAGTCAGGGGGAGTTACTATGGCTACACCTTC

v_gene: TRBV12-3/TRBV12-4
d_gene: .
j_gene: TRBJ2-7
abundance: .
CDR3aa: CASSLNGRGEQYF
CDR3nt: TGTGCCAGCAGTTTGAACGGGCGCGGCGAGCAGTACTTC

v_gene: TRBV7-9
d_gene: .
j_gene: TRBJ2-7
abundance: .
CDR3aa: CASSSFLAKGYEQYF
CDR3nt: TGTGCCAGCAGCTCCTTTCTGGCAAAGGGATACGAGCAGTACTTC

v_gene: TRBV6-5
d_gene: .
j_gene: TRBJ1-2
abundance: once
CDR3aa: CASSYLQQGKGYTF
CDR3nt: TGTGCCAGCAGTTACCTTCAGCAGGGTAAAGGCTACACCTTC

v_gene: TRBV27
d_gene: TRBD1
j_gene: TRBJ2-5
abundance: .
CDR3aa: CASSLSWTGRGVTETQYF
CDR3nt: TGTGCCAGCAGTTTATCATGGACAGGCAGGGGTGTAACGGAGACCCAGTACTTC

v_gene: TRBV12-5
d_gene: .
j_gene: TRBJ1-1
abundance: .
CDR3aa: CATLWGVGTEAFF
CDR3nt: TGTGCTACCTTATGGGGGGTAGGGACTGAAGCTTTCTTT

v_gene: TRBV5-1
d_gene: TRBD2
j_gene: TRBJ2-7
abundance: .
CDR3aa: CASSPTGGLAAYEQYF
CDR3nt: TGCGCCAGCAGCCCCACGGGAGGGCTAGCGGCCTACGAGCAGTACTTC

v_gene: TRBV7-2
d_gene: .
j_gene: TRBJ1-2
abundance: .
CDR3aa: CASSRPEGGYGYTF
CDR3nt: TGTGCCAGCAGCCGGCCCGAGGGAGGGTATGGCTACACCTTC

v_gene: TRBV10-3
d_gene: TRBD2
j_gene: TRBJ2-7
abundance: .
CDR3aa: CAISGLAGTSYEQYF
CDR3nt: TGTGCCATCAGCGGACTAGCGGGGACCTCCTACGAGCAGTACTTC

v_gene: TRBV19
d_gene: TRBD1
j_gene: TRBJ1-4
abundance: .
CDR3aa: CASSIGDRVYPRKLFF
CDR3nt: TGTGCCAGTAGTATTGGGGACAGGGTATATCCAAGAAAACTGTTTTTT

v_gene: TRBV19
d_gene: .
j_gene: TRBJ1-5
abundance: .
CDR3aa: CASSPRTARLSNQPQHF
CDR3nt: TGTGCCAGTAGTCCCCGGACCGCACGACTTAGCAATCAGCCCCAGCATTTT

v_gene: TRBV10-2
d_gene: TRBD1
j_gene: TRBJ2-1
abundance: few
CDR3aa: CASSESTGGDYNEQFF
CDR3nt: TGCGCCAGCAGTGAGTCCACAGGGGGCGATTACAATGAGCAGTTCTTC